Included here is one T cell receptor (beta chain) sequence, with context. What it binds is unknown. The CDR3 is made up of 15 amino acids. The germline V and J ends were trimmed by 3 bases and 2 bases, with 13 bases remaining between them. Germline assignment: CDR1 KGHSH and CDR2 LQKENI. The data originate from a study of identical twins' blood T cells. A previously described protocol, modified, built RNA-based TCR cDNA libraries. MiXCR, run by TCRdb on the 5' RACE reads, gives a single entry per CDR3 protein. The sample shows hundreds of thousands of distinct CDR3 sequences, 28% of them seen only once. Reared together, all three twin pairs probably met the same infectious agents and vaccines. Study-wide results and limits: Top TCRbeta clonotypes were shared more with twin than unrelated donors. Twin repertoire similarity may partly reflect shared environment.

The sequenced sample was PBMCs. This rearrangement joins TRBV18 to TRBJ1-2; D might be TRBD1 (5 bases). This receptor was identified in a woman between 18 and 50 years old in good health. CDR3 DNA: TGTGCCAGCTCACCGGAATTCGCAGGGAACTATGGCTACACCTTC. Protein product: CASSPEFAGNYGYTF.